This TCR beta chain was recovered during a study of cytomegalovirus exposure and HLA in healthy donors. Study-wide background: Researchers found that less than 90% of fewer than 450 genotyped donors fell within the Caucasian-associated ancestry cluster.

Both 60 Vbeta primers and 13 Jbeta primers went into the PCR. The table came from immunoSEQ multiplex PCR; TCRdb's copy has only in-frame clones and leaves some out. Its clone listing holds around 140,000 clones. Study-level results: Three CMV-associated chains proved CMV antigen-specific in vitro.

A word on this clone: What it binds is not known.

This CDR3 is 13 amino acids long. Trimming pared 4 bases from V and 6 bases from J, leaving 15 bases between. Looked up from germline, CDR1 is GTSNPN and CDR2 is SVGIG (reference sequence). This clonotype was obtained from a woman aged 45-59 years in good health and CMV-seronegative. Sample: PBMCs. The chain couples TRBV30 to TRBJ1-1; a possible D gene is TRBD1 (5 bases). Here the CDR3 reads CAWKGGEEAEAFF. CDR3 coding DNA: TGTGCCTGGAAAGGAGGGGAAGAGGCTGAAGCTTTCTTT.